These T cell receptor beta chains were read from a single sample in a study of T cells in Graves' hyperthyroidism and ophthalmopathy. MiXCR, run by TCRdb on the multiplex PCR reads, gives a single entry per CDR3 protein. The table has fewer than 400,000 distinct CDR3 sequences, approximately 14% seen once. Specimen: blood. These receptors were obtained from a woman between 18 and 29 years old with Graves' hyperthyroidism that later progressed to Graves' ophthalmopathy. CDR3s include the opening cysteine and the closing phenylalanine or tryptophan. D genes are given only for firm matches. Clone size is shown for a subset of rows, as once, few, many or a class of expanded clone.

TRBV7-2,TRBJ2-5,many,-,TGTGCCAGCAGCTTAGGGGGGACCCTGGGAGAGACCCAGTACTTC,CASSLGGTLGETQYF
TRBV6-1,TRBJ2-3,-,-,TGTGCCAGCGGGGAGAGCACAGATACGCAGTATTTT,CASGESTDTQYF
TRBV6-2/TRBV6-3,TRBJ2-6,-,-,TGTGCCAGCAGTTACGACAGCTCTGGGGCCAACGTCCTGACTTTC,CASSYDSSGANVLTF
TRBV30,TRBJ2-2,many,-,TGTGCCTGGAGCGCAATCCGAGGGGAGCTGTTTTTT,CAWSAIRGELFF
TRBV15,TRBJ2-3,-,-,TGTGCCACCAAAAGGACGTTTCCGATGAGCACAGATACGCAGTATTTT,CATKRTFPMSTDTQYF
TRBV10-2,TRBJ2-1,-,TRBD2,TGCGCCACCGGACTAGTCAGGAATGAGCAGTTCTTC,CATGLVRNEQFF
TRBV6-1,TRBJ2-1,-,-,TGTGCCAGCAGTGAAGCACACAGTGTGGAGCAGTTCTTC,CASSEAHSVEQFF
TRBV5-8,TRBJ1-2,-,-,TGTGCCAGCAGATTGATGGTGCGAGGCTATGGCTACACCTTC,CASRLMVRGYGYTF
TRBV6-1,TRBJ1-6,-,TRBD1,TGTGCCAGCAGCCCCGGGACAGGGTATAATTCACCCCTCCACTTT,CASSPGTGYNSPLHF
TRBV10-1,TRBJ2-7,-,TRBD1,TGCGCCAGCAGCCGGGGACAGCCCTACGAGCAGTACTTC,CASSRGQPYEQYF
TRBV6-6,TRBJ2-7,many,TRBD1,TGTGCCAGCAGTTACTCAATGGGGACAGGGGTTTGGGGCGAGCAGTACTTC,CASSYSMGTGVWGEQYF
TRBV6-1,TRBJ2-7,many,TRBD2,TGTGCCAGCAGTTATGTAGCGGGAGGTGTCTACGAGCAGTACTTC,CASSYVAGGVYEQYF
TRBV28,TRBJ1-6,many,-,TGTGCCAGCAGTTTCGCCCTCGCGGGGGAACAGAGCTATTCACCCCTCCACTTT,CASSFALAGEQSYSPLHF
TRBV12-3/TRBV12-4,TRBJ2-7,many,TRBD1,TGTGCCAGCAGTTTGGGACAGGGGGCTAGCGAGCAGTACTTC,CASSLGQGASEQYF
TRBV11-2,TRBJ2-1,-,-,TGTGCCAGCAGCTTAACCGGGTCGGGGCACAATGAGCAGTTCTTC,CASSLTGSGHNEQFF
TRBV5-1,TRBJ2-3,many,TRBD2,TGCGCCAGCAGCTTGGACGGGAGGAACACAGATACGCAGTATTTT,CASSLDGRNTDTQYF
TRBV7-8,TRBJ2-7,-,TRBD2,TGTGCCAGCAGCCCCTGGGACGGACGGGGCGGGGGTCTCTACGAGCAGTACTTC,CASSPWDGRGGGLYEQYF
TRBV27,TRBJ2-5,many,TRBD2,TGTGCCAGCAGGACTAGCGGGAGGTTTGAGACCCAGTACTTC,CASRTSGRFETQYF
TRBV3-1,TRBJ2-4,many,TRBD2,TGTGCCAGCAGCGTGGGACTAGCGGGAGGCAAAAACATTCAGTACTTC,CASSVGLAGGKNIQYF
TRBV28,TRBJ1-2,-,TRBD1,TGTGCCAGCAACGTGGACAGGGGCTATGGCTACACCTTC,CASNVDRGYGYTF
TRBV27,TRBJ2-2,many,-,TGTGCCAGCAGTGGGGTTGGATTCGGGGAGCTGTTTTTT,CASSGVGFGELFF
TRBV20-1,TRBJ1-5,few,-,TGCAGTGCTAGAGATCTGGGGGAACAGCCCCAGCATTTT,CSARDLGEQPQHF
TRBV6-2/TRBV6-3,TRBJ1-5,-,-,TGTGCCAGCAGTTCCCCGGGGGGTAGCAATCAGCCCCAGCATTTT,CASSSPGGSNQPQHF
TRBV9,TRBJ1-2,many,TRBD1,TGTGCCAGCAGCCCCCGGGACAGGGGTAAGGTTGATGGCTACACCTTC,CASSPRDRGKVDGYTF
TRBV12-3/TRBV12-4,TRBJ1-1,many,-,TGTGCCAGCAGTTTCAGGACTAAGAACACTGAAGCTTTCTTT,CASSFRTKNTEAFF
TRBV5-4,TRBJ2-3,few,-,TGTGCCAGCAGCCTGCCGTGGCAGGGCGGCACAGATACGCAGTATTTT,CASSLPWQGGTDTQYF